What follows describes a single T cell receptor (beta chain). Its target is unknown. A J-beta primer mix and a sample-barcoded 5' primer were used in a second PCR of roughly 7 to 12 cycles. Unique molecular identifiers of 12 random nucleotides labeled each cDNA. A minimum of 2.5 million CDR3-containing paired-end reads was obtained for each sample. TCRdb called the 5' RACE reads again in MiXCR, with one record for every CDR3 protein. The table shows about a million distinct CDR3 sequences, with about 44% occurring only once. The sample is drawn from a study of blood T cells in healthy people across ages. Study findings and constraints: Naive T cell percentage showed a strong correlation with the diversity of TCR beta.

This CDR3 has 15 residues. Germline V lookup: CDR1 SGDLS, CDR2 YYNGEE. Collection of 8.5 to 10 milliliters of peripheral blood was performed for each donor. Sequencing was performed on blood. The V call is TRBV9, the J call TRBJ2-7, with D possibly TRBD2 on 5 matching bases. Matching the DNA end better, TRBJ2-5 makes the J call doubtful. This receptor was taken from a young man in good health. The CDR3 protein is CASSVDPGGRETQYF. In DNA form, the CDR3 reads TGTGCCAGCAGCGTAGACCCGGGTGGGAGAGAGACCCAGTACTTC.